Described below is a single T cell receptor (beta chain) sequence and its context. Its target is unknown. Germline V gene data show CDR1 as GTSNPN and CDR2 as SVGIG (reference sequence). The V segment lost 5 bases and the J segment 6 bases; nucleotides outside the gene matches: 8. CDR3 length: 13 residues. The presence of a unique molecular identifier marked each TCR cDNA molecule. One entry per CDR3 protein results from TCRdb running MiXCR on the 5' RACE reads. This table holds around 120,000 distinct CDR3 sequences, 9% to 15% found once. This record belongs to a study of spatial heterogeneity in lung cancer. Study information: Sequenced follow-up PBMC samples came a median of around 2 years after resection, where available. The mean occurrence of each unique TCR and UMI combination in raw reads exceeded 8.5.

Time point of the sample: blood at routine non-recurrence follow-up after resection. Tumor, nontumor lung or frozen PBMC supplied whole RNA, sequenced without sorting. The study's findings and limits: TCRs found ubiquitously expanded in tumor appeared in blood more at resection than at follow-up.

The rearrangement links TRBV30 to TRBJ2-7; 9 nucleotides match TRBD1. Specimen: PBMCs, collected at follow-up. The receptor was isolated from a male donor with early-stage non-small cell lung cancer. The CDR3 spells CAWGTGSKGEQYF. In DNA form, the CDR3 reads TGTGCCTGGGGGACAGGGAGCAAGGGCGAGCAGTACTTC.